Shown below are 13 T cell receptor beta chains from a single sample sequenced in a study of PD-1 blockade in classical Hodgkin lymphoma. Specified time point: newly diagnosed, previously untreated cHL patient sample. Researchers pulled CD8+ T cells out of thawed PBMCs using magnetic negative selection. The assay was immunoSEQ multiplex PCR, and TCRdb's table has in-frame clones only and misses some. The sample lists fewer than 5,500 clones; around 85% were seen once. The sequenced sample was CD8+ T cells from blood. The source is a human donor with classical Hodgkin lymphoma.

The chain couples TRBV6-1 to TRBJ2-7; 8 bases line up with TRBD2. J was trimmed by 1 base and V by 1 base; bases with no gene match: 3. Germline CDR1 reads MNHNS; CDR2 reads SASEGT. The CDR3 contains 15 residues. The CDR3 DNA is TGTGCCAGCAGTGAAGGCCTAGCGGGTTCCTACGAGCAGTACTTC. It is translated as CASSEGLAGSYEQYF.

The rearrangement uses TRBV18 and TRBJ1-1; D is perhaps TRBD1 (6 bases). This CDR3 spans 14 amino acids. Germline V gene data show CDR1 as KGHSH and CDR2 as LQKENI. Between the trimmed V and J ends, which lost 5 bases and 0 bases, there was a span of 10 bases. The CDR3 protein is CASSTWGLNTEAFF. In DNA, the CDR3 is TGTGCCAGCTCAACGTGGGGGCTGAACACTGAAGCTTTCTTT.

This sequence joins TRBV9 and TRBJ2-5; 7 positions match TRBD2. The germline V gene encodes CDR1 SGDLS and CDR2 YYNGEE. V was clipped by 4 bases and J by 3 bases; unmatched bases: 9. CDR3 length: 15 residues. In nucleotides, the CDR3 is TGTGCCAGCAGCCCGGGGGGTGGCAGTAAAGAGACCCAGTACTTC. Translated: CASSPGGGSKETQYF.

The chain is built from TRBV28 and TRBJ2-7; 11 bases agree with TRBD1. The trim removed 6 bases at V and 4 bases at J, leaving 11 bases unmatched. The germline V gene has CDR1 MDHEN and CDR2 SYDVKM. The CDR3 contains 16 residues. CDR3 in amino acids: CASRGLGTGGLYEQYF. DNA of the CDR3: TGTGCCAGCAGGGGCCTTGGGACAGGGGGTTTGTACGAGCAGTACTTC.

The chain combines TRBV5-4 with TRBJ2-7, with D maybe TRBD2 (6 bases). CDR1 is SGHNT and CDR2 is YYREEE in the germline V gene (reference sequence). The CDR3 contains 12 residues. Trimming took off 3 bases at V and 3 bases at J, with 7 bases between the two ends. This CDR3 is CASSWGDYEQYF. In DNA, the CDR3 is TGTGCCAGCAGCTGGGGGGACTACGAGCAGTACTTC.

This clone has a single count. The V call is TRBV10-1, the J call TRBJ2-5; D is unclear. The germline V gene has CDR1 WNHNN and CDR2 SYGVQD (reference sequence). Trimming pared 2 bases from V and 1 base from J, leaving 5 bases between. The CDR3 is 13 amino acids. The CDR3 protein is CASSEDFQETQYF. CDR3 bases: TGCGCCAGCAGTGAGGACTTCCAAGAGACCCAGTACTTC.

The rearrangement joins TRBV9 to TRBJ2-2; 8 bases agree with TRBD2. The ends lost 0 bases at V and 6 bases at J; junction bases unmatched: 4. The germline V gene encodes CDR1 SGDLS and CDR2 YYNGEE. The CDR3 has 15 amino acids. In DNA form, the CDR3 reads TGTGCCAGCAGCGTAGATAGCGGGATGCCCGGGGAGCTGTTTTTT. This encodes CASSVDSGMPGELFF.

The chain carries TRBV25-1 and TRBJ1-4; maybe TRBD1 (5 bases). The CDR3 is made up of 14 amino acids. The germline V gene encodes CDR1 MGHDK and CDR2 SYGVNS. Trimming removed 3 bases from V and 1 base from J, with 6 bases in between. The CDR3 is CASSEGVTNEKLFF. In DNA form, the CDR3 reads TGTGCCAGCAGTGAGGGGGTAACTAATGAAAAACTGTTTTTT.

This clone came up once. V is TRBV25-1 and J is TRBJ2-1; weak D call: TRBD2 (6 bases). With 6 bases removed from V and 4 bases from J, the gap between germline ends came to 10 bases. The CDR3 spans 13 residues. Germline V gene sequence: CDR1 MGHDK, CDR2 SYGVNS. CDR3 coding DNA: TGTGCCAGCAGCGGGGGTGCTTACAATGAGCAGTTCTTC. It encodes CASSGGAYNEQFF.

The chain links TRBV29-1 to TRBJ2-1, with 12 nucleotides matching TRBD2. The germline CDR1 and CDR2 sequences are SQVTM and ANQGSEA. Trimming cost V 6 bases and J 6 bases; bases outside gene matches: 3. The CDR3 is made up of 13 amino acids. CDR3 amino acids: CSVTSGSLNEQFF. CDR3 DNA sequence: TGCAGCGTGACTAGCGGGAGTCTCAATGAGCAGTTCTTC.

The gene calls are TRBV6-5 and TRBJ2-5; 10 bases match TRBD2. The length of the CDR3 is 14 residues. Germline values: CDR1 MNHEY, CDR2 SVGAGI. Losses at the gene ends were 4 bases for V and 2 bases for J; bases not matched to a gene: 1. DNA for the CDR3: TGTGCCAGCAGTTTAGCGGGAGGACAAGAGACCCAGTACTTC. It translates to CASSLAGGQETQYF.

V usage is TRBV25-1 and J usage is TRBJ2-1, with 8 nucleotides matching TRBD2. The CDR3 is 15 amino acids. Germline V gene sequence: CDR1 MGHDK, CDR2 SYGVNS. Trimming removed 3 bases from V and 3 bases from J; junction bases left unmatched: 4. CDR3 sequence reads: CASSDTSGRYNEQFF. The CDR3 nucleotides read TGTGCCAGCAGTGATACTAGCGGCCGCTACAATGAGCAGTTCTTC.

The J gene is TRBJ2-7, the V gene TRBV6-1; D not certain. Germline-derived CDR1 and CDR2 are MNHNS and SASEGT. The CDR3 sequence is 13 residues long. Deletions cut 4 bases from V and 2 bases from J, with 9 bases between. CDR3 protein: CASSVEMTYEQYF. CDR3 coding DNA: TGTGCCAGCAGTGTGGAGATGACCTACGAGCAGTACTTC.